This TCR beta chain stems from a study of CD8+ T cells in alopecia areata. Alopecia areata patients provided lesional scalp punch biopsies and peripheral blood. PBMC-derived CD4+ and CD8+ T cells were sorted. The sequencing template was cDNA reverse transcribed from extracted RNA. Assay used: immunoSEQ multiplex PCR; TCRdb lists only in-frame clones, some missing. The top ten clones hold 18% of a sample with about 120,000 clones, approximately 49% of them seen once. The clonotype was recovered from a human donor with alopecia areata. Sequencing used CD8+ T cells sorted from blood, obtained at week 0.

The CDR3 DNA follows: TGTGCCAGCAGTTTACGGGAGTACACTGAAGCTTTCTTT. It is translated as CASSLREYTEAFF. This chain links TRBV27 with TRBJ1-1, with no clear D. This CDR3 spans 13 amino acids. Germline assignment: CDR1 MNHEY and CDR2 SMNVEV (reference sequence). V dropped 2 bases and J dropped 3 bases, with 7 bases sitting between them.